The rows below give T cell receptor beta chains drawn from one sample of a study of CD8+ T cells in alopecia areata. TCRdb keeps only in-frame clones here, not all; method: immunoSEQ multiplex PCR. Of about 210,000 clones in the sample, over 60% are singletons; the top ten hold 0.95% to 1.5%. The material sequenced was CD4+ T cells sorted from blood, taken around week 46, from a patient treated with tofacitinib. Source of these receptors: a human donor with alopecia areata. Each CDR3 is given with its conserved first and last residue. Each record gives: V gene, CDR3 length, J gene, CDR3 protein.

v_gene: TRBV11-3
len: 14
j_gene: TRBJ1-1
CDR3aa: CASSPGQGATEAFF

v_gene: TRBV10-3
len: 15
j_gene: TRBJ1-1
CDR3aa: CAISEATGLGGEAFF

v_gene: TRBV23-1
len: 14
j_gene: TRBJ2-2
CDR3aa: CASSRVVDTGELFF

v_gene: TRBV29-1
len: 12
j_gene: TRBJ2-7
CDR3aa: CSVVDRPYEQYF

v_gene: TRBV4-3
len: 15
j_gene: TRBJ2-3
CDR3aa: CASSIGGSSTDTQYF

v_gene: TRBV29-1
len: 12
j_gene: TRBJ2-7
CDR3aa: CSVRTGTYEQYF

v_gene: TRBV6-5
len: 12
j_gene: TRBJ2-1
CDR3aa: CASTGLAGEQFF

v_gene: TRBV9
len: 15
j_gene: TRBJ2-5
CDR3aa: CASSYRDTPQETQYF

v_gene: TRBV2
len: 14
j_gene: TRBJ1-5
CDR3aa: CASTGAGREQPQHF

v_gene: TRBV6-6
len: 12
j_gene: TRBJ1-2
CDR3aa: CAVRSYNYGYTF

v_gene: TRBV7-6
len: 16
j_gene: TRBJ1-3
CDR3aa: CASSSFPRGSGNTIYF

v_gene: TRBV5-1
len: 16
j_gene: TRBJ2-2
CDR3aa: CASSLQGGYNTGELFF

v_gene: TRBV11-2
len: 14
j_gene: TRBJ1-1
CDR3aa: CASSLDGADTEAFF

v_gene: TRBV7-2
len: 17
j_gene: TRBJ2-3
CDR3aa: CASSLGPLAGGTDTQYF

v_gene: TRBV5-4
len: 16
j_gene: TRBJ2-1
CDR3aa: CASSLGTSSAYNEQFF

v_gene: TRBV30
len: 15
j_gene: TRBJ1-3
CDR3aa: CAWSRDSGSGNTIYF

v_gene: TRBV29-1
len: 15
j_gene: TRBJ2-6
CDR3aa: CSVSHGVSGANVLTF

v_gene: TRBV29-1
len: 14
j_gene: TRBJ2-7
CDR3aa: CSVALAGSSYEQYF

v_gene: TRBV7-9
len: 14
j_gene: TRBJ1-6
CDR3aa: CASSLGTGGSPLHF

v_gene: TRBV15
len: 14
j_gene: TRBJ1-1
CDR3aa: CATSVRRENTEAFF

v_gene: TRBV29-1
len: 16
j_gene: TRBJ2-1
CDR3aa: CSAAGSGGGSYNEQFF

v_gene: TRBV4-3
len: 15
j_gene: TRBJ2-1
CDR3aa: CASSQDPNSYNEQFF

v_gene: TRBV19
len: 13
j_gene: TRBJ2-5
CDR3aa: CASSIGVQETQYF

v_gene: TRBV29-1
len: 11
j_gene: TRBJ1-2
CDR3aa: CSVERYRGYTF

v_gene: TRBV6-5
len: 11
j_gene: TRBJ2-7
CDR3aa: CASSSRQEQYF

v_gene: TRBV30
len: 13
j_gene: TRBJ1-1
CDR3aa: CALKTGLNTEAFF

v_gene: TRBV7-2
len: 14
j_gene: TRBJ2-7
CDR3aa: CASSSPSLAYEQYF

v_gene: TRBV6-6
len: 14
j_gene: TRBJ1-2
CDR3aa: CASSQGQGDYGYTF

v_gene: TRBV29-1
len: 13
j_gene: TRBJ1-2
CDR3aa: CSVAPGVLDGYTF

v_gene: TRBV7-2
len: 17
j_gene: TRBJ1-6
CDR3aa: CASSPRLGAAGNSPLHF

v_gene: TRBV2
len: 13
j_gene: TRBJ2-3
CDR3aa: CASSDSQADTQYF

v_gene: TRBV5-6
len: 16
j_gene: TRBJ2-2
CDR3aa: CASSLVVSGGTGELFF

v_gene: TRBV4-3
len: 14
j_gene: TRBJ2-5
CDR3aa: CASSQGGPGETQYF

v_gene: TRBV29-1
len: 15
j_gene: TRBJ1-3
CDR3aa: CSVGGRGSSGNTIYF

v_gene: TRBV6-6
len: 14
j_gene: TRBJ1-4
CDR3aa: CASSYGQGGEKLFF

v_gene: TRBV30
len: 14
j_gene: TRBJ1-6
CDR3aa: CARKTPGVNSPLHF

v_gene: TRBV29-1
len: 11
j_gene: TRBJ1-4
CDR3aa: CSVGGGEKLFF

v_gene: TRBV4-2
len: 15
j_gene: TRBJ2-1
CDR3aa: CASSRTTGVSNEQFF

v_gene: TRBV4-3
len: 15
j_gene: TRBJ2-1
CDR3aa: CASSQGGGPHNEQFF

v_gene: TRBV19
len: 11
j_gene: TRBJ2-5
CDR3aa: CASSMEETQYF

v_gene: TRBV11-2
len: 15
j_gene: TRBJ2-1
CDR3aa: CASSQTFGGANEQFF